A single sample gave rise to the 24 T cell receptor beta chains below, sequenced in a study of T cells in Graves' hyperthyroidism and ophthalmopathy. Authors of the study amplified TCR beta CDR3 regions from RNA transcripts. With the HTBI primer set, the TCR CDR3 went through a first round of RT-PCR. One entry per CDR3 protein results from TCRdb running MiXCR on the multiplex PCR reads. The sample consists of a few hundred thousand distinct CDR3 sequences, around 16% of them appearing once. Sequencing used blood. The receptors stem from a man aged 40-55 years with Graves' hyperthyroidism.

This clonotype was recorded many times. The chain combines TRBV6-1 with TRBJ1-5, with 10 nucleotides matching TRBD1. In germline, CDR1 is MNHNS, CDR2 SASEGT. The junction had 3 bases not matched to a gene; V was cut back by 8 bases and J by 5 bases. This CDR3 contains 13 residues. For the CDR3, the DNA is TGTGCCAGCCGACAGGGGGCTGATCAGCCCCAGCATTTT. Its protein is CASRQGADQPQHF.

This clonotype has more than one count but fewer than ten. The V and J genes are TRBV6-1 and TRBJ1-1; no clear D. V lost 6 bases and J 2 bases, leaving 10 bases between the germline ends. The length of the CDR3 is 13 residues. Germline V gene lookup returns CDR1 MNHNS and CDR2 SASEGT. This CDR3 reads CASRNFGNTEAFF. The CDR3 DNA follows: TGTGCCAGCAGAAATTTTGGCAACACTGAAGCTTTCTTT.

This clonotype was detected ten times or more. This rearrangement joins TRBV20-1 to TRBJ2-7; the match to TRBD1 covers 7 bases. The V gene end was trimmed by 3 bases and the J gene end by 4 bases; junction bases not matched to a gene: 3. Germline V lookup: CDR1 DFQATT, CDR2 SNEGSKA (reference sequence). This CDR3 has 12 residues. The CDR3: CSASNRGYEQYF. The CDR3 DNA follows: TGCAGTGCTAGCAACAGGGGATACGAGCAGTACTTC.

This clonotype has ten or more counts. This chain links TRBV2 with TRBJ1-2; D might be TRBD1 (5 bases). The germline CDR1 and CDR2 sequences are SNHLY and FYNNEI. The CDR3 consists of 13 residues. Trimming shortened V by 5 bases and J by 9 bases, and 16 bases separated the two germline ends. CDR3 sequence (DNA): TGTGCCAGCAGTATGGACAACGACTCTCGCTACACCTTC. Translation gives CASSMDNDSRYTF.

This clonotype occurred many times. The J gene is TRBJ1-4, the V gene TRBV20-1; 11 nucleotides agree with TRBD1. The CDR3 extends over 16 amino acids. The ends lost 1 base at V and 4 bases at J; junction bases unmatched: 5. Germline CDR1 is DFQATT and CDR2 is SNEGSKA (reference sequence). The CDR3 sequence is CSARGTGGVSNEKLFF. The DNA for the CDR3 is TGCAGTGCTAGAGGGACAGGGGGCGTGAGTAATGAAAAACTGTTTTTT.

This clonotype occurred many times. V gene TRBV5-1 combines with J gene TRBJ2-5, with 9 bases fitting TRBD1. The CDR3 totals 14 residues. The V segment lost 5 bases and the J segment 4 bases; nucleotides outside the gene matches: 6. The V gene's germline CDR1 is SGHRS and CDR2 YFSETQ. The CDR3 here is CASRSGTGLETQYF. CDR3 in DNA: TGCGCCAGCAGGTCCGGGACAGGGTTAGAGACCCAGTACTTC.

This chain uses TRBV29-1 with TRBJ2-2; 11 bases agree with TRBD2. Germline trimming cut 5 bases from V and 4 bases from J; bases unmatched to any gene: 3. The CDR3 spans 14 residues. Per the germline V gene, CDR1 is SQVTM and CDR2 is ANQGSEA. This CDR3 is CSVLAGGLTGELFF. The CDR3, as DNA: TGCAGCGTTCTAGCGGGGGGCCTCACCGGGGAGCTGTTTTTT.

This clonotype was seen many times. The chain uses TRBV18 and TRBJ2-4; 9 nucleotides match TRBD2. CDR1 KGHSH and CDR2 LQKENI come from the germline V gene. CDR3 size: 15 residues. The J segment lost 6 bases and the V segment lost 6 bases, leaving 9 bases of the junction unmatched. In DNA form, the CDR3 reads TGTGCCAGCTCCCTTAGCGGGGGTGGCGGAAACATTCAGTACTTC. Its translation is CASSLSGGGGNIQYF.

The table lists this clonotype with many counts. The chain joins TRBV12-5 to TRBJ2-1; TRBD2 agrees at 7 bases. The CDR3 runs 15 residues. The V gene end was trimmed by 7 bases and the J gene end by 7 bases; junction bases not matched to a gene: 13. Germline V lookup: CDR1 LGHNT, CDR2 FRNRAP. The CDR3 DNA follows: TGTGCTAGTGTCTCCGGGACTACCGAGGGAAATGAGCAGTTCTTC. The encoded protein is CASVSGTTEGNEQFF.

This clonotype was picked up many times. The CDR3 nucleotides read TGTGCCAGCAGCCCGACAGGGGGCTGGTATGGCTACACCTTC. As protein: CASSPTGGWYGYTF. The chain employs TRBV11-2 and TRBJ1-2; 10 nucleotides match TRBD1. Germline assignment: CDR1 SGHAT and CDR2 FQNNGV. The junction had 5 bases not matched to a gene; V was cut back by 5 bases and J by 5 bases. The CDR3 has 14 residues.

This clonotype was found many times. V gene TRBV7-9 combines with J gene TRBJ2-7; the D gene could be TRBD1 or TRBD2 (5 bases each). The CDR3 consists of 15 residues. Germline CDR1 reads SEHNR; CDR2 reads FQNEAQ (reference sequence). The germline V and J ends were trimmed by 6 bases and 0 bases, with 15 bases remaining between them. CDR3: CASSSGTYGSYEQYF. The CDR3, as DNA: TGTGCCAGCAGTTCCGGGACCTATGGCTCCTACGAGCAGTACTTC. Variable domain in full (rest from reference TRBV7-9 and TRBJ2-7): DTGVSQNPRHKITKRGQNVTFRCDPISEHNRLYWYRQTLGQGPEFLTYFQNEAQLEKSRLLSDRFSAERPKGSFSTLEIQRTEQGDSAMYLCASSSGTYGSYEQYFGPGTRLTVT.

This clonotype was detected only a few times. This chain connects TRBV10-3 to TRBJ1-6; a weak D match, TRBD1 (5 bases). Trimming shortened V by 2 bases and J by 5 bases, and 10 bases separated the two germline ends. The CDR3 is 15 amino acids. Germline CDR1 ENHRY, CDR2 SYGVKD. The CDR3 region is CAISEEGFNNSPLHF. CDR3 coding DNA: TGTGCCATCAGTGAGGAGGGGTTCAATAATTCACCCCTCCACTTT.

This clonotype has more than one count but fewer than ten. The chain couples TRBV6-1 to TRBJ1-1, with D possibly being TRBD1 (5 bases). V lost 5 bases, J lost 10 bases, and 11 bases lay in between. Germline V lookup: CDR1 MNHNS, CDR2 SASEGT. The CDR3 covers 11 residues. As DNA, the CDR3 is TGTGCCAGCAGTCAGGGTTTCGTAGCTTTCTTT. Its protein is CASSQGFVAFF.

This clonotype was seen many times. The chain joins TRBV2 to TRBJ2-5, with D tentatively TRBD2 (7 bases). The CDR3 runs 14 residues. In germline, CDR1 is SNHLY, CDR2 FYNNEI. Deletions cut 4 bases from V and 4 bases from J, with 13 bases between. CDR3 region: CASSGAGAPETQYF. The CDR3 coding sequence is TGTGCCAGCAGTGGGGCGGGGGCTCCAGAGACCCAGTACTTC.

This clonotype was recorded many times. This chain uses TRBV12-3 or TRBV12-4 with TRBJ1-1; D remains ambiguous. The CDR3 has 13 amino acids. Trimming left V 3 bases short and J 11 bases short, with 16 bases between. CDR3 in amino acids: CASSLEIGELAFF. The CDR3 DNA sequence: TGTGCCAGCAGTTTGGAGATCGGAGAGTTGGCTTTCTTT.

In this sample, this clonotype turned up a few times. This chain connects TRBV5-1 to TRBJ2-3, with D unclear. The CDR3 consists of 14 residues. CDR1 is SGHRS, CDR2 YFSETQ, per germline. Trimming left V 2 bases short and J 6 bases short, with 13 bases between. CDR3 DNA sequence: TGCGCCAGCAGCTTAGGGTCTCTGGCGGATACGCAGTATTTT. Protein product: CASSLGSLADTQYF.

The CDR3 loop is CAWSALQTSNQPQHF. The DNA for the CDR3 is TGTGCCTGGAGTGCGTTACAGACTAGCAATCAGCCCCAGCATTTT. This chain links TRBV30 with TRBJ1-5; no clear D gene. The V end was cut by 1 base, the J end by 0 bases, with 10 bases between. CDR3 length: 15 amino acids. Per the germline V gene, CDR1 is GTSNPN and CDR2 is SVGIG (reference sequence).

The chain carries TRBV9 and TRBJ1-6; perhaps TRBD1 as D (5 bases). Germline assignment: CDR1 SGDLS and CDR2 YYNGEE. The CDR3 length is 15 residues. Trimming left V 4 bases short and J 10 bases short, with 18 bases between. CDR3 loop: CASSRLQGSESPLHF. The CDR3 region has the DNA TGTGCCAGCAGCCGACTGCAGGGTAGCGAATCACCCCTCCACTTT.

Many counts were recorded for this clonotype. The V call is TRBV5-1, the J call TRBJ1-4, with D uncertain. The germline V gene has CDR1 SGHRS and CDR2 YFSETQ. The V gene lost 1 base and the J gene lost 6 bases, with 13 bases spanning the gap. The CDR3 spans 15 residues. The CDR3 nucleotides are TGCGCCAGCAGCTTGTCTAGGACGAGGGATGAAAAACTGTTTTTT. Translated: CASSLSRTRDEKLFF.

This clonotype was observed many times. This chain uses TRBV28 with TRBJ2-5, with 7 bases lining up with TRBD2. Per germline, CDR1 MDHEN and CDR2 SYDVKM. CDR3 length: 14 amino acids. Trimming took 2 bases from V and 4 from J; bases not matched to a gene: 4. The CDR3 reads CASSLKWGGETQYF. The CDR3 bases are TGTGCCAGCAGTTTAAAGTGGGGGGGAGAGACCCAGTACTTC.

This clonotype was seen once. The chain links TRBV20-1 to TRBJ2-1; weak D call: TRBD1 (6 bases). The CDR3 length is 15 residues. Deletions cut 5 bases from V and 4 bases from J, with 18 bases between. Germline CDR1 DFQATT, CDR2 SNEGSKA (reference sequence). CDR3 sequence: CSALAGQGTYNEQFF. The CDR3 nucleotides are TGCAGTGCTCTGGCCGGGCAGGGGACATACAATGAGCAGTTCTTC.

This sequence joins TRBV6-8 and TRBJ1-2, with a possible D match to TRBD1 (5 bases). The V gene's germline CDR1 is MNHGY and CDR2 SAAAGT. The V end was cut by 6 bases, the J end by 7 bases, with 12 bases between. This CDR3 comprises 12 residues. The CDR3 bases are TGTGCCAGCAGCCCGAGGGGTTTTGGCTACACCTTC. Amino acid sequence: CASSPRGFGYTF.

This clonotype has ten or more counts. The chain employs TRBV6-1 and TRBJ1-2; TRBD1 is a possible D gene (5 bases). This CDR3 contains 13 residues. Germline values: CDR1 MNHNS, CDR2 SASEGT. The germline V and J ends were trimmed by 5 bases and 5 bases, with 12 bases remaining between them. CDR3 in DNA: TGTGCCAGCAGTTACGGGGGGGGATATGGCTACACCTTC. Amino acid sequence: CASSYGGGYGYTF.

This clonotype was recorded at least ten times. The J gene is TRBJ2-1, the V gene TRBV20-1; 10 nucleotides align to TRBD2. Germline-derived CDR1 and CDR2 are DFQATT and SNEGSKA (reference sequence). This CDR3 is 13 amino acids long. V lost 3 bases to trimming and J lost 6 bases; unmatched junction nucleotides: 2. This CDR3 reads CSASLAGGNEQFF. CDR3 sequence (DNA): TGCAGTGCTAGTTTAGCGGGGGGCAATGAGCAGTTCTTC.